The entry below describes one T cell receptor (beta chain). Germline lookup yields CDR1 PRHDT and CDR2 FYEKMQ (reference sequence). The CDR3 runs 14 residues. Trimming removed 5 bases from V and 2 bases from J; junction bases left unmatched: 4. The data stem from a study of blood T cell repertoires in COVID-19. In the authors' methods: Nucleated cell counts were estimated from reference gene primer amplification. Method: immunoSEQ multiplex PCR; TCRdb's copy keeps in-frame clones and lacks some. V, J and clone size derive from that table, while D and trimming were established from the DNA sequence. The repertoire holds around 100,000 clones, with roughly 90% as singletons.

The chain carries TRBV13 and TRBJ2-7; 9 bases match TRBD1. Source material: peripheral blood. This sequence was found in a human donor in a cohort sampled during active COVID-19. CDR3 nucleotide sequence: TGTGCCAGCAGCCTCGGGACAGGGCCCTACGAGCAGTACTTC. Translating gives CASSLGTGPYEQYF.